Below are 2 T cell receptor beta chains sequenced from a single sample in a study of blood T cell repertoires in COVID-19. Libraries were prepared by immunoSEQ multiplex PCR; TCRdb keeps only in-frame clonotypes and omits some of them. The sample consists of 250,000 to 300,000 clones, approximately 83% of them appearing once. The source material was PBMCs or T cells enriched from blood (not recorded which). The source of these receptors is a woman aged 45 to 65 who had recovered from COVID-19.

This sequence joins TRBV5-5 and TRBJ1-4, with a possible D match to TRBD1 (5 bases). Trimming shortened V by 1 base and J by 0 bases, and 16 bases separated the two germline ends. In germline, CDR1 is SGHKS, CDR2 YYEKEE (reference sequence). This CDR3 is 18 amino acids long. The CDR3 is CASSLRGLAATTNEKLFF. DNA for the CDR3: TGTGCCAGCAGCTTGAGGGGTTTGGCAGCAACAACTAATGAAAAACTGTTTTTT. Drawing the rest from reference TRBV5-5 and TRBJ1-4, the complete variable domain is DAGVTQSPTHLIKTRGQQVTLRCSPISGHKSVSWYQQVLGQGPQFIFQYYEKEERGRGNFPDRFSARQFPNYSSELNVNALLLGDSALYLCASSLRGLAATTNEKLFFGSGTQLSVL.

V gene TRBV7-2 combines with J gene TRBJ2-5; no clear D. Germline V gives CDR1 SGHTA, CDR2 FQGNSA. V gave up 2 bases and J gave up 2 bases, with 6 bases separating them. The CDR3 has 13 residues. The CDR3 loop reads CASSLRVQETQYF. CDR3 nucleotides: TGTGCCAGCAGCTTAAGAGTACAAGAGACCCAGTACTTC.